The T cell receptor (beta chain) under discussion was sequenced for a study of shared clonotypes between healthy human individuals. This clone was observed a handful of times. Deep was the level at which the assay was run. Several immunoSEQ plates received, in even portions, the genomic DNA of each subset. Authors' processing steps: ImmunoSEQ junction-only sequences lacked quality scores, so their filtering differed. Only in-frame clones appear in the TCRdb table, and some are missing; sequencing was by immunoSEQ multiplex PCR. V and J calls plus clone size are reproduced from that table; the DNA served to infer D and trimming. The table lists some 1 million clones, about 77% of them singletons. V was shortened by 0 bases and J by 2 bases, with 13 bases between the two germline ends. Germline V lookup: CDR1 SGDLS, CDR2 YYNGEE. This CDR3 spans 16 amino acids.

The chain is built from TRBV9 and TRBJ2-3; D gene unclear. The receptor was isolated from a man aged 18 to 29 in good health. What was sequenced was memory CD4+ T cells sorted from blood. The subset here: CD45RA-negative fraction. The CDR3 loop is CASSVARQLNTDTQYF. The CDR3 coding sequence is TGTGCCAGCAGCGTAGCTCGCCAGCTTAACACAGATACGCAGTATTTT.